The 14 T cell receptor beta chains below come from one sample, sequenced in a study of control samples from healthy donors and cancer patients. Sequencing used immunoSEQ multiplex PCR; TCRdb keeps in-frame clones, though not all of them. The table lists approximately 120,000 clones, around 87% of them singletons. Material for sequencing was blood. The source of these receptors is a man aged 55-75 years in good health.

The chain is built from TRBV5-5 and TRBJ2-7; TRBD1 is a possible D gene (5 bases). The CDR3 totals 15 residues. Germline CDR1 is SGHKS and CDR2 is YYEKEE (reference sequence). V dropped 0 bases and J dropped 5 bases, with 15 bases sitting between them. CDR3 DNA: TGTGCCAGCAGCTTGGCGGTAGGGGTCCTCAACGAGCAGTACTTC. Its translation: CASSLAVGVLNEQYF. The full variable domain, completed using reference TRBV5-5 and TRBJ2-7, is DAGVTQSPTHLIKTRGQQVTLRCSPISGHKSVSWYQQVLGQGPQFIFQYYEKEERGRGNFPDRFSARQFPNYSSELNVNALLLGDSALYLCASSLAVGVLNEQYFGPGTRLTVT.

J is TRBJ1-1 and V is TRBV30; maybe TRBD1 (6 bases). This CDR3 spans 15 amino acids. Germline CDR1 is GTSNPN and CDR2 is SVGIG (reference sequence). V lost 4 bases and J 0 bases, leaving 15 bases between the germline ends. The DNA of the CDR3 is TGTGCCTGGACAGGGACACTTGTTATGAACACTGAAGCTTTCTTT. Protein sequence: CAWTGTLVMNTEAFF.

The chain joins TRBV5-1 to TRBJ2-3; D call uncertain. Germline CDR1 and CDR2: SGHRS and YFSETQ. The length of the CDR3 is 14 residues. V was cut by 2 bases and J by 6 bases, with 13 bases left in between. CDR3 sequence reads: CASSFGSLTDTQYF. The CDR3 DNA reads as TGCGCCAGCAGCTTTGGGTCTTTGACGGATACGCAGTATTTT.

This chain uses TRBV7-8 with TRBJ1-5, with 11 bases aligning to TRBD1. Trimming cost V 2 bases and J 4 bases; bases outside gene matches: 4. Looked up from germline, CDR1 is SGHVS and CDR2 is FQNEAQ. The CDR3 extends over 16 amino acids. CDR3 nucleotide sequence: TGTGCCAGCAGCTTATTCGGGACAGGGGGTAATCAGCCCCAGCATTTT. This translates into CASSLFGTGGNQPQHF.

This sequence joins TRBV7-3 and TRBJ1-2; D remains ambiguous. The CDR3 is made up of 13 amino acids. Germline-derived CDR1 and CDR2 are SGHTA and FQGTGA. The ends were cut back, 0 bases at V and 8 bases at J, with 10 bases in the middle. The CDR3 sequence: CASSLTGSDGYTF. The CDR3 region has the DNA TGTGCCAGCAGCTTAACAGGCTCGGACGGCTACACCTTC. The full variable domain, completed using reference TRBV7-3 and TRBJ1-2, is GAGVSQTPSNKVTEKGKYVELRCDPISGHTALYWYRQSLGQGPEFLIYFQGTGAADDSGLPNDRFFAVRPEGSVSTLKIQRTERGDSAVYLCASSLTGSDGYTFGSGTRLTVV.

The V and J genes are TRBV6-5 and TRBJ1-5; 9 nucleotides match TRBD1. The CDR3 sequence is 14 residues long. In germline, CDR1 is MNHEY, CDR2 SVGAGI. The V and J ends lost 6 bases and 3 bases, in that order; junction bases with no gene match: 3. The CDR3 region has the DNA TGTGCCAGCAGCAGGACAGGGGACAATCAGCCCCAGCATTTT. It translates to CASSRTGDNQPQHF.

Written as DNA, the CDR3 is TGTGCCAGCAGTTACACCCCCACAGCCTACGAGCAGTACTTC. This encodes CASSYTPTAYEQYF. The chain is built from TRBV6-5 and TRBJ2-7; D is uncertain. The CDR3 consists of 14 residues. V lost 2 bases to trimming and J lost 2 bases, with 10 bases between them. Germline V gene lookup returns CDR1 MNHEY and CDR2 SVGAGI.

The chain carries TRBV30 and TRBJ2-1; D is possibly TRBD2 (6 bases). Trimming pared 7 bases from V and 0 bases from J, leaving 13 bases between. The germline gives CDR1 GTSNPN, CDR2 SVGIG (reference sequence). This CDR3 comprises 14 residues. CDR3: CASGGGLSYNEQFF. In nucleotides, the CDR3 is TGTGCCTCCGGTGGGGGACTCTCCTACAATGAGCAGTTCTTC.

The V call is TRBV7-3, the J call TRBJ1-1, with D hard to call. Germline CDR1 is SGHTA and CDR2 is FQGTGA. Trimming shortened V by 1 base and J by 6 bases, and 9 bases separated the two germline ends. This CDR3 has 13 residues. The CDR3 loop reads CASSLNEASEAFF. The CDR3 nucleotides are TGTGCCAGCAGCTTAAATGAGGCTTCTGAAGCTTTCTTT.

The chain employs TRBV2 and TRBJ1-2; a weak D match, TRBD1 (5 bases). CDR1 is SNHLY and CDR2 is FYNNEI in the germline V gene. Between the trimmed V and J ends, which lost 6 bases and 0 bases, there was a span of 8 bases. The CDR3 length is 13 residues. CDR3 bases: TGTGCCAGCAGGGGGGAAGCTAACTATGGCTACACCTTC. This gives the protein CASRGEANYGYTF. Full variable domain (outside the CDR3, taken from reference TRBV2 and TRBJ1-2): EPEVTQTPSHQVTQMGQEVILRCVPISNHLYFYWYRQILGQKVEFLVSFYNNEISEKSEIFDDQFSVERPDGSNFTLKIRSTKLEDSAMYFCASRGEANYGYTFGSGTRLTVV.

In this sample, this clone turned up once. V usage is TRBV9 and J usage is TRBJ2-1; D call uncertain. V was trimmed by 2 bases and J by 8 bases, leaving 11 bases between them. Germline V gene lookup returns CDR1 SGDLS and CDR2 YYNGEE. This CDR3 is built from 13 residues. CDR3 bases: TGTGCCAGCAGCGTCGCCGGTTCCGATGAGCAGTTCTTC. Its protein product is CASSVAGSDEQFF.

As for this clone: Distinct nucleotide sequences in the sample also encode this CDR3. The CDR3 bases are TGTGCCAGTAGTATACTCGGGAACTATGGCTACACCTTC. Translation: CASSILGNYGYTF. The V and J genes are TRBV19 and TRBJ1-2; no clear D gene. CDR1 is LNHDA, CDR2 SQIVND, per germline (reference sequence). The CDR3 is 13 residues long. V lost 2 bases, J lost 2 bases, and 6 bases lay in between.

The table lists this clone with a count of one. V and J are TRBV19 and TRBJ2-7, with D possibly called TRBD1 or TRBD2 (6 bases each). Germline assignment: CDR1 LNHDA and CDR2 SQIVND (reference sequence). Deletions cut 9 bases from V and 3 bases from J, with 21 bases between. The CDR3 has 15 residues. The CDR3 DNA is TGTGCCAGCGGAACGGGGGCCTCTGACCTCTACGAGCAGTACTTC. Translation: CASGTGASDLYEQYF.

The V call is TRBV5-6, the J call TRBJ2-7, with D uncertain. V was trimmed by 4 bases and J by 5 bases, leaving 13 bases between them. This CDR3 has 13 amino acids. Germline CDR1 and CDR2: SGHDT and YYEEEE. CDR3 sequence: CASSAANSNEQYF. The CDR3 DNA is TGTGCCAGCAGCGCCGCGAATTCAAACGAGCAGTACTTC.